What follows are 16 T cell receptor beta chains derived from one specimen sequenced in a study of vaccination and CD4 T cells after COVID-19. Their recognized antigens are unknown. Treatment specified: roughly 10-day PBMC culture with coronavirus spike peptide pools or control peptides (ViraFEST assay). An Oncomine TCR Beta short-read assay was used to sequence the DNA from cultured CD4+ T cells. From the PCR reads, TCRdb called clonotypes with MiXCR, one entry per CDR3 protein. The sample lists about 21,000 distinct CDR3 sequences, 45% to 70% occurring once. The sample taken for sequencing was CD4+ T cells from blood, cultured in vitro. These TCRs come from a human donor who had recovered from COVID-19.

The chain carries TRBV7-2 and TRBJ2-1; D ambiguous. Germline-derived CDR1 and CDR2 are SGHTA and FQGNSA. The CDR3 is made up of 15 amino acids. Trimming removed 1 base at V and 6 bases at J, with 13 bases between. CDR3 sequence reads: CASSLDYNTINEQFF. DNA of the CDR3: TGTGCCAGCAGCTTAGACTATAACACGATCAATGAGCAGTTCTTC. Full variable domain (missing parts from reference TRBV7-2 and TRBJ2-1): GAGVSQSPSNKVTEKGKDVELRCDPISGHTALYWYRQSLGQGLEFLIYFQGNSAPDKSGLPSDRFSAERTGGSVSTLTIQRTQQEDSAVYLCASSLDYNTINEQFFGPGTRLTVL.

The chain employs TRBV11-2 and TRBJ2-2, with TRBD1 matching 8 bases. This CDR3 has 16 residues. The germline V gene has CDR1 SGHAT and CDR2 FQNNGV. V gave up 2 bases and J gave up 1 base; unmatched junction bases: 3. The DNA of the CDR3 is TGTGCCAGCAGCTTAAGGGGGACAGGGAACACCGGGGAGCTGTTTTTT. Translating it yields CASSLRGTGNTGELFF. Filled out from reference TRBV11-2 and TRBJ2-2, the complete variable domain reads EAGVAQSPRYKIIEKRQSVAFWCNPISGHATLYWYQQILGQGPKLLIQFQNNGVVDDSQLPKDRFSAERLKGVDSTLKIQPAKLEDSAVYLCASSLRGTGNTGELFFGEGSRLTVL.

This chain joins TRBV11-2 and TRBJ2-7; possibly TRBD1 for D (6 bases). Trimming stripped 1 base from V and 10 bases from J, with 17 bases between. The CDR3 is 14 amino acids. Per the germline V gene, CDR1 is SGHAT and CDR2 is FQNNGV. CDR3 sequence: CASSLGGTTARQYF. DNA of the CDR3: TGTGCCAGCAGCTTAGGAGGGACAACCGCCCGCCAGTACTTC.

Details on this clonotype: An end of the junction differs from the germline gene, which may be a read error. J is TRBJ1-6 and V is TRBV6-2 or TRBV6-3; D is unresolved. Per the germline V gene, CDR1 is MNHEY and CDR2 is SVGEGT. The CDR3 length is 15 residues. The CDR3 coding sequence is TGTGCCAGCAGTTTCTGCAAGCGGGTTAACTCACCCCCCCACTTT. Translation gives CASSFCKRVNSPPHF.

Here the CDR3 reads CASSAILIAEAFF. The CDR3 DNA sequence: TGTGCCAGCAGTGCCATCCTGATCGCTGAAGCTTTCTTT. This rearrangement joins TRBV11-2 to TRBJ1-1; D remains unclear. V was shortened by 6 bases and J by 6 bases, with 14 bases between the two germline ends. This CDR3 contains 13 residues. Germline CDR1 reads SGHAT; CDR2 reads FQNNGV.

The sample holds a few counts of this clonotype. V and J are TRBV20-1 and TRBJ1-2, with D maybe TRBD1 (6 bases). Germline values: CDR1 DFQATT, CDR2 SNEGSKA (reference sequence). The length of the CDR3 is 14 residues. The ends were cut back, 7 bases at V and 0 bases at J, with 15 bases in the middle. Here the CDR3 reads CSGPRTAANYGYTF. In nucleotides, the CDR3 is TGCAGTGGCCCCCGGACAGCCGCTAACTATGGCTACACCTTC.

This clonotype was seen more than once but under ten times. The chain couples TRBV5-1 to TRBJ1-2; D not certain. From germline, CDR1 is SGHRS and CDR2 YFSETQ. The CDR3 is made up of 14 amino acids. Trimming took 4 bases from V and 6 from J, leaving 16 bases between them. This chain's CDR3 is CASSPSIVVNGYTF. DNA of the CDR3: TGCGCCAGCAGCCCGTCAATAGTGGTCAATGGCTACACCTTC.

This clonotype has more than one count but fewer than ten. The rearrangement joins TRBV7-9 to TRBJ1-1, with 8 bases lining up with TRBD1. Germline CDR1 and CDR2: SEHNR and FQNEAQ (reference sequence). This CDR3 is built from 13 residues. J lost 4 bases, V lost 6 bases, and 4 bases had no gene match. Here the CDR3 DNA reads TGTGCCAGCAGTAGTCAGGGGGCCACTGAAGCTTTCTTT. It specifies CASSSQGATEAFF. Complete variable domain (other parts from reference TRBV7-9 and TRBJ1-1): DTGVSQNPRHKITKRGQNVTFRCDPISEHNRLYWYRQTLGQGPEFLTYFQNEAQLEKSRLLSDRFSAERPKGSFSTLEIQRTEQGDSAMYLCASSSQGATEAFFGQGTRLTVV.

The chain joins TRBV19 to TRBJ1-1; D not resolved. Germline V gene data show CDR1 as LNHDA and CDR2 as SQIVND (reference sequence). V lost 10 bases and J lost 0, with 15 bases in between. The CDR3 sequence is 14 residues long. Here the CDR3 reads CATEVKGMNTEAFF. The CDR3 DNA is TGTGCCACCGAAGTGAAGGGTATGAACACTGAAGCTTTCTTT.

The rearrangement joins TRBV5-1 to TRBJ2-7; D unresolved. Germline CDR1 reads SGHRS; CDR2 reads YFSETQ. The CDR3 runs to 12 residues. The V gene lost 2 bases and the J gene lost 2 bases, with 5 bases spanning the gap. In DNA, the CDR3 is TGCGCCAGCAGCTTTCACCCCTACGAGCAGTACTTC. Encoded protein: CASSFHPYEQYF.

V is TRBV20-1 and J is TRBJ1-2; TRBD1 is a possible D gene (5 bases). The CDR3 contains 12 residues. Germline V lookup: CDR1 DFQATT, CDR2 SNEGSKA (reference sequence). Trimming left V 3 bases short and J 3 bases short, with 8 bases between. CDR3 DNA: TGCAGTGCTAGGCTGGGGGACTATGGCTACACCTTC. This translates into CSARLGDYGYTF.

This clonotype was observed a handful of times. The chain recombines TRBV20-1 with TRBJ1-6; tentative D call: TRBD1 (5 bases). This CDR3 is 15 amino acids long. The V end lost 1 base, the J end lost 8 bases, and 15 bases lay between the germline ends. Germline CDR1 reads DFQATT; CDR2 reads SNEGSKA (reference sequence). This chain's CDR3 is CSARAQGGPYSPLHF. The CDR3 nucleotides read TGCAGTGCTAGAGCTCAGGGTGGTCCCTATTCACCCCTCCACTTT.

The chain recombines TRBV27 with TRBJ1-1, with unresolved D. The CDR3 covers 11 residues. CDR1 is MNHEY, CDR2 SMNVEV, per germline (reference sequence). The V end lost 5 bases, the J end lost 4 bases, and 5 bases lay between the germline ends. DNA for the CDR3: TGTGCCAGCAGTCGAACCACTGAAGCTTTCTTT. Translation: CASSRTTEAFF.

The CDR3 region has the DNA TGTGCCTGGAGTCCCACAGGGAATCAGCCCCAGCATTTT. Translating gives CAWSPTGNQPQHF. This sequence joins TRBV30 and TRBJ1-5; a possible D gene is TRBD1 (6 bases). The germline V gene encodes CDR1 GTSNPN and CDR2 SVGIG (reference sequence). Trimming took off 2 bases at V and 4 bases at J, with 9 bases between the two ends. CDR3 length: 13 residues.

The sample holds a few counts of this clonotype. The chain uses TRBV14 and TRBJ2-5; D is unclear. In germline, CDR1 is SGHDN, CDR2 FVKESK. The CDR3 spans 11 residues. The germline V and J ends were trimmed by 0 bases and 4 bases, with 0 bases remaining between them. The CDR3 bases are TGTGCCAGCAGCCAAGAAGAGACCCAGTACTTC. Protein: CASSQEETQYF.

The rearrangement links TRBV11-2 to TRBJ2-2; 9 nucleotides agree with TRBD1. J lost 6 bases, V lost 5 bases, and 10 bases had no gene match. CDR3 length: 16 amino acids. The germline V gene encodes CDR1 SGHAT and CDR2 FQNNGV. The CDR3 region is CASSPEGTGRSGELFF. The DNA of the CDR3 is TGTGCCAGCAGCCCCGAGGGGACAGGGAGGTCCGGGGAGCTGTTTTTT. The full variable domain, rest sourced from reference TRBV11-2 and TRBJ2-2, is EAGVAQSPRYKIIEKRQSVAFWCNPISGHATLYWYQQILGQGPKLLIQFQNNGVVDDSQLPKDRFSAERLKGVDSTLKIQPAKLEDSAVYLCASSPEGTGRSGELFFGEGSRLTVL.